Following are 24 T cell receptor beta chains from one sample sequenced in a study of T cell changes during pregnancy in multiple sclerosis. This table comes from immunoSEQ multiplex PCR, and its TCRdb copy is limited to in-frame clones, with some not included. The sample lists 100,000 to 130,000 clones; approximately 90% were seen once. The sample was peripheral blood, taken in the third trimester of pregnancy. The receptors were gathered from a female donor in good health, enrolled as a control in a pregnancy study.

This chain connects TRBV2 to TRBJ2-5; 13 bases match TRBD2. CDR1 SNHLY and CDR2 FYNNEI come from the germline V gene. Losses at the gene ends were 7 bases for V and 3 bases for J; bases not matched to a gene: 2. This CDR3 is built from 14 residues. The CDR3 reads CASKGTSGEETQYF. CDR3 nucleotides: TGTGCCAGCAAGGGGACTAGCGGGGAAGAGACCCAGTACTTC.

The chain uses TRBV6-5 and TRBJ2-2, with TRBD2 as a possible D gene (6 bases). V was clipped by 7 bases and J by 6 bases, with 18 bases between them. The CDR3 has 15 residues. CDR1 and CDR2 from the germline V gene are MNHEY and SVGAGI. DNA for the CDR3: TGTGCCAGCACCCTGGGACTCCCCGAGGCCGGGGAGCTGTTTTTT. Its translation: CASTLGLPEAGELFF.

This clone was seen a few times. The chain joins TRBV19 to TRBJ1-2; a weak D match, TRBD1 (6 bases). From germline, CDR1 is LNHDA and CDR2 SQIVND (reference sequence). The CDR3 runs 13 residues. The V and J ends lost 6 bases and 3 bases respectively, with 11 bases between them. CDR3: CASRAGVDYGYTF. The CDR3 coding sequence is TGTGCCAGTAGAGCAGGGGTGGACTATGGCTACACCTTC.

The V and J genes are TRBV2 and TRBJ2-1; 7 bases map to TRBD1. The CDR3 covers 14 residues. V dropped 0 bases and J dropped 9; count of bases not matched to a gene: 5. CDR1 and CDR2 from the germline V gene are SNHLY and FYNNEI. The CDR3 nucleotides read TGTGCCAGCAGTGAAGCAGGGGGCTGGGGTGAGCAGTTCTTC. Protein sequence: CASSEAGGWGEQFF.

The chain links TRBV6-1 to TRBJ1-1, with TRBD1 matching 7 bases. CDR1 is MNHNS and CDR2 is SASEGT in the germline V gene. The CDR3 sequence is 14 residues long. V shed 7 bases, J shed 5 bases, and the junction held 10 bases outside the gene matches. CDR3 in DNA: TGTGCCAGCAACGGACAGGCCTTTACGACTGAAGCTTTCTTT. Its translation: CASNGQAFTTEAFF.

The chain uses TRBV19 and TRBJ2-7; D is undetermined. The CDR3 loop spans 12 amino acids. V was trimmed by 6 bases and J by 0 bases, leaving 6 bases between them. CDR1 is LNHDA and CDR2 is SQIVND in the germline V gene (reference sequence). The CDR3 coding sequence is TGTGCCAGTAGGGGCCCCTCCTACGAGCAGTACTTC. Protein sequence: CASRGPSYEQYF.

V usage is TRBV27 and J usage is TRBJ1-4; D perhaps matches TRBD1 (5 bases). The CDR3 consists of 15 residues. Germline lookup yields CDR1 MNHEY and CDR2 SMNVEV (reference sequence). V lost 1 base and J 7 bases, leaving 13 bases between the germline ends. CDR3: CASSLWQGGSEKLFF. For the CDR3, the DNA is TGTGCCAGCAGTTTATGGCAGGGCGGAAGTGAAAAACTGTTTTTT.

The J gene is TRBJ2-1, the V gene TRBV14; no firm D call. Trimming removed 4 bases from V and 3 bases from J, with 10 bases in between. CDR3 size: 14 residues. From germline, CDR1 is SGHDN and CDR2 FVKESK. The CDR3: CASSPEAVYNEQFF. CDR3 bases: TGTGCCAGCAGCCCTGAGGCAGTCTACAATGAGCAGTTCTTC. Using reference TRBV14 and TRBJ2-1 for the parts outside the CDR3, the full variable domain is EAGVTQFPSHSVIEKGQTVTLRCDPISGHDNLYWYRRVMGKEIKFLLHFVKESKQDESGMPNNRFLAERTGGTYSTLKVQPAELEDSGVYFCASSPEAVYNEQFFGPGTRLTVL.

The CDR3 spells CASSPLRDSAISGNTIYF. The CDR3 nucleotides read TGTGCCAGCTCACCACTCCGGGACAGCGCTATCTCTGGAAACACCATATATTTT. The gene calls are TRBV18 and TRBJ1-3, with 7 nucleotides matching TRBD1. With 1 base clipped from V and 0 bases from J, the junction kept 9 bases outside the gene matches. The CDR3 runs to 18 residues. Per the germline V gene, CDR1 is KGHSH and CDR2 is LQKENI.

This chain connects TRBV18 to TRBJ1-2; 12 bases agree with TRBD1. The V segment lost 3 bases and the J segment 6 bases; nucleotides outside the gene matches: 2. This CDR3 has 14 amino acids. Germline lookup yields CDR1 KGHSH and CDR2 LQKENI. CDR3 loop: CASSPRDRGHGYTF. CDR3 coding DNA: TGTGCCAGCTCACCTCGGGACAGGGGGCATGGCTACACCTTC.

The chain recombines TRBV5-1 with TRBJ2-3; D gene uncertain. CDR1 and CDR2 from the germline V gene are SGHRS and YFSETQ. This CDR3 spans 15 amino acids. V was pared by 0 bases and J by 5 bases, with 13 bases between. CDR3 sequence: CASSLESSGVDTQYF. Written as DNA, the CDR3 is TGCGCCAGCAGCTTGGAGTCTAGTGGTGTAGATACGCAGTATTTT.

This clone was recorded once. CDR3 nucleotide sequence: TGTGCCAGCAGCCACCAGCAGCGGGGGACCTACTACGAGCAGTACTTC. Its protein is CASSHQQRGTYYEQYF. The J gene is TRBJ2-7, the V gene TRBV4-2, with 8 nucleotides matching TRBD2. CDR1 is LGHNA, CDR2 YNFKEQ, per germline. The trim removed 3 bases at V and 3 bases at J, leaving 10 bases unmatched. The CDR3 totals 16 residues.

The V call is TRBV5-6, the J call TRBJ1-1; D is unclear. Germline V CDR1 and CDR2: SGHDT, YYEEEE. This CDR3 has 13 amino acids. Trimming took off 2 bases at V and 1 base at J, with 6 bases between the two ends. The CDR3 region is CASSFSRNTEAFF. The CDR3 DNA is TGTGCCAGCAGCTTTAGTCGGAACACTGAAGCTTTCTTT.

This clone was found a few times. The chain is built from TRBV19 and TRBJ1-5; 10 bases fit TRBD1. The CDR3 covers 13 residues. Germline trimming cut 6 bases from V and 5 bases from J; bases unmatched to any gene: 1. Germline values: CDR1 LNHDA, CDR2 SQIVND (reference sequence). The CDR3 sequence is CASSDRGHQPQHF. The CDR3, as DNA: TGTGCCAGTAGCGACAGGGGGCATCAGCCCCAGCATTTT. Supplemented by reference TRBV19 and TRBJ1-5, the full variable domain reads DGGITQSPKYLFRKEGQNVTLSCEQNLNHDAMYWYRQDPGQGLRLIYYSQIVNDFQKGDIAEGYSVSREKKESFPLTVTSAQKNPTAFYLCASSDRGHQPQHFGDGTRLSIL.

V is TRBV11-3 and J is TRBJ1-2; D not resolved. The CDR3 runs to 14 residues. Looked up from germline, CDR1 is SGHNT and CDR2 is YENEEA. Trimming removed 2 bases from V and 8 bases from J, with 15 bases in between. For the CDR3, the DNA is TGTGCCAGCAGCTTATCGCGGGTTGGAGCAGGCTACACCTTC. Translated, it gives CASSLSRVGAGYTF.

The rearrangement joins TRBV2 to TRBJ1-4, with 9 nucleotides matching TRBD1. The V and J ends lost 2 bases and 6 bases, in that order; junction bases with no gene match: 7. The CDR3 is made up of 16 amino acids. CDR1 SNHLY and CDR2 FYNNEI come from the germline V gene. CDR3: CASSEFRTGAYEKLFF. In DNA form, the CDR3 reads TGTGCCAGCAGTGAATTTCGGACAGGGGCGTATGAAAAACTGTTTTTT. The whole variable domain, filled in from reference TRBV2 and TRBJ1-4, reads EPEVTQTPSHQVTQMGQEVILRCVPISNHLYFYWYRQILGQKVEFLVSFYNNEISEKSEIFDDQFSVERPDGSNFTLKIRSTKLEDSAMYFCASSEFRTGAYEKLFFGSGTQLSVL.

This clone has just one count. The chain employs TRBV5-1 and TRBJ2-5; D possibly corresponds to TRBD1 (6 bases). Trimming cost V 2 bases and J 5 bases, with 13 bases left between them. Looked up from germline, CDR1 is SGHRS and CDR2 is YFSETQ. The CDR3 extends over 14 amino acids. The CDR3 loop reads CASSFGDKEETQYF. In nucleotides, the CDR3 is TGCGCCAGCAGCTTTGGGGACAAGGAGGAGACCCAGTACTTC. The whole variable domain, filled in from reference TRBV5-1 and TRBJ2-5, reads KAGVTQTPRYLIKTRGQQVTLSCSPISGHRSVSWYQQTPGQGLQFLFEYFSETQRNKGNFPGRFSGRQFSNSRSEMNVSTLELGDSALYLCASSFGDKEETQYFGPGTRLLVL.

The chain recombines TRBV7-2 with TRBJ2-7; maybe TRBD2 (5 bases). V was trimmed by 2 bases and J by 5 bases, leaving 13 bases between them. CDR1 is SGHTA, CDR2 FQGNSA, per germline. The CDR3 extends over 14 amino acids. CDR3 DNA: TGTGCCAGCAGCTTAAACCGGGGTCCCCACGAGCAGTACTTC. Amino acids: CASSLNRGPHEQYF.

The rearrangement links TRBV7-2 to TRBJ2-5; 14 bases are a match to TRBD2. Germline V gives CDR1 SGHTA, CDR2 FQGNSA. After removal of 3 bases from V and 3 bases from J, the junction contained 3 bases not matched to a gene. This CDR3 contains 16 residues. The CDR3 spells CASSFSGLAGEETQYF. CDR3 bases: TGTGCCAGCAGCTTTTCGGGACTAGCGGGAGAAGAGACCCAGTACTTC. Drawing the rest from reference TRBV7-2 and TRBJ2-5, the complete variable domain is GAGVSQSPSNKVTEKGKDVELRCDPISGHTALYWYRQSLGQGLEFLIYFQGNSAPDKSGLPSDRFSAERTGGSVSTLTIQRTQQEDSAVYLCASSFSGLAGEETQYFGPGTRLLVL.

Here the CDR3 DNA reads TGTGCCAGCAGTTTATCGAGGACAGGGAACTATGGCTACACCTTC. It is translated as CASSLSRTGNYGYTF. The V call is TRBV27, the J call TRBJ1-2; 8 nucleotides align to TRBD1. The CDR3 runs to 15 residues. Germline V gene sequence: CDR1 MNHEY, CDR2 SMNVEV (reference sequence). The junction had 2 bases not matched to a gene; V was cut back by 0 bases and J by 2 bases.

This rearrangement joins TRBV7-9 to TRBJ1-6, with D uncertain. CDR3 length equals 13 residues. Trimming took off 5 bases at V and 7 bases at J, with 9 bases between the two ends. Germline CDR1 is SEHNR and CDR2 is FQNEAQ (reference sequence). CDR3 region: CASSPLSNSPLHF. CDR3 bases: TGTGCCAGCAGCCCCTTATCCAATTCACCCCTCCACTTT.

The gene calls are TRBV4-1 and TRBJ2-7; 7 nucleotides agree with TRBD1. The CDR3 covers 15 residues. Germline trimming cut 4 bases from V and 3 bases from J; bases unmatched to any gene: 9. Per the germline V gene, CDR1 is MGHRA and CDR2 is YSYEKL. The DNA of the CDR3 is TGCGCCAGCAGCCCCAATGACAGGGCCCACTACGAGCAGTACTTC. Its translation: CASSPNDRAHYEQYF.

The chain uses TRBV5-4 and TRBJ2-1, with a possible D match to TRBD1 (5 bases). V gave up 0 bases and J gave up 3 bases, with 13 bases separating them. The CDR3 consists of 16 residues. The germline CDR1 and CDR2 sequences are SGHNT and YYREEE (reference sequence). The CDR3 sequence: CASSLEAGFHYNEQFF. The CDR3 bases are TGTGCCAGCAGCTTGGAAGCAGGGTTCCACTACAATGAGCAGTTCTTC. Combining the CDR3 with reference TRBV5-4 and TRBJ2-1 gives the whole variable domain ETGVTQSPTHLIKTRGQQVTLRCSSQSGHNTVSWYQQALGQGPQFIFQYYREEENGRGNFPPRFSGLQFPNYSSELNVNALELDDSALYLCASSLEAGFHYNEQFFGPGTRLTVL.

The V gene is TRBV10-3, the J gene TRBJ2-5; TRBD1 is a possible D gene (6 bases). The ends were cut back, 5 bases at V and 3 bases at J, with 10 bases in the middle. This CDR3 contains 13 residues. From germline, CDR1 is ENHRY and CDR2 SYGVKD. The CDR3, as DNA: TGTGCCATCAGTACGACAGGAGAAGAGACCCAGTACTTC. It is translated as CAISTTGEETQYF.